This entry describes one T cell receptor beta chain. These data originate in a study of shared clonotypes between healthy human individuals. Libraries were prepared by immunoSEQ multiplex PCR; TCRdb keeps only in-frame clonotypes and omits some of them. The sample holds about 520,000 clones, around 95% seen once. Trimming took 4 bases from V and 7 from J; bases not matched to a gene: 14. In germline, CDR1 is MNHEY, CDR2 SVGAGI. There are 16 residues in the CDR3. The TCR sequence derives from a woman in her twenties or thirties in good health. This chain uses TRBV6-5 with TRBJ2-5; 8 positions agree with TRBD2. Sequenced sample: naive CD4+ T cells sorted from blood. Described subset: CD45RA+ positively selected. This chain's CDR3 is CASSFTQLAAMGTQYF. The CDR3 DNA reads TGTGCCAGCAGTTTCACCCAACTAGCGGCAATGGGGACCCAGTACTTC.